This TCR beta chain was documented in a study of CD4+ T cells in melanoma. The repertoire was sequenced with immunoSEQ multiplex PCR; TCRdb's copy has only in-frame clones and lacks some. The profile shows approximately 20,000 clones, about three quarters of them singletons. Regarding the study as a whole: CD8+ T cell, macrophage and B cell function reportedly correlated with neoantigen-specific CD4+ T cells. Diverse differentiation states were reported for melanoma neoantigen-specific CD4+ T cells.

In the case of this clone: No antigen is known for it.

The receptor was isolated from a human donor with melanoma.

CDR3 sequence: CASSQERLAEFPQFF. In nucleotides, the CDR3 is TGTGCCAGCAGCCAAGAACGACTAGCGGAGTTTCCACAGTTCTTC. The V and J genes are TRBV4-2 and TRBJ2-1; 9 bases fit TRBD2. The V gene end was trimmed by 0 bases and the J gene end by 13 bases; junction bases not matched to a gene: 10. Germline CDR1 and CDR2: LGHNA and YNFKEQ. This CDR3 region has 15 residues.